This TCR beta chain was captured by sequencing in a study of T cells in Graves' hyperthyroidism and ophthalmopathy. RNA transcripts yielded amplified TCR beta CDR3 regions. When the TCR CDR3 underwent first-round RT-PCR, the HTBI primer set was used. TCRdb re-analysed the multiplex PCR reads in MiXCR, keeping a single row per CDR3 protein. The sample comprises 490,000 or so distinct CDR3 sequences, 46% of which are singletons, and about 40% rests with the top ten. Germline lookup yields CDR1 KGHDR and CDR2 SFDVKD. The V gene end was trimmed by 3 bases and the J gene end by 5 bases; junction bases not matched to a gene: 9. The CDR3 runs 16 residues.

The sequenced sample consisted of peripheral blood or thyroid tissue (not recorded which). This chain uses TRBV24-1 with TRBJ2-7; 10 nucleotides align to TRBD2. The receptor's source is an adult woman with Graves' disease, either hyperthyroidism or ophthalmopathy (not recorded which). This CDR3 reads CATSDPRTSGKNEQYF. Here the CDR3 DNA reads TGTGCCACCAGTGATCCCCGAACTAGCGGGAAAAACGAGCAGTACTTC.